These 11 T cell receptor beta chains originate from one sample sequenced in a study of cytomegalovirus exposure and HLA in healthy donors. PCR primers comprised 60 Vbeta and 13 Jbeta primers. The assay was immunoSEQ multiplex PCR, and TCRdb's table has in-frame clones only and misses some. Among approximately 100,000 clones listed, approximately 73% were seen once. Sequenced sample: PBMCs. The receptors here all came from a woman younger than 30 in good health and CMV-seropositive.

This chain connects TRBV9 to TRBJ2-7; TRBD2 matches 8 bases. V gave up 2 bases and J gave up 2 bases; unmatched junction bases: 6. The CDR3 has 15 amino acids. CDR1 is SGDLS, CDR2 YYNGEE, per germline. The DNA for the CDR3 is TGTGCCAGCAGCGTCGGGGGGGGGAGCCCCTACGAGCAGTACTTC. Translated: CASSVGGGSPYEQYF.

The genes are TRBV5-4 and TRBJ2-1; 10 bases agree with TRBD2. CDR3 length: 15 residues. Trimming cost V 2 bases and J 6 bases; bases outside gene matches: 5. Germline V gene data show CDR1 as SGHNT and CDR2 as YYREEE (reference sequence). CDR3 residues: CASSFPGLAPNEQFF. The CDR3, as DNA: TGTGCCAGCAGCTTCCCGGGACTAGCGCCCAATGAGCAGTTCTTC.

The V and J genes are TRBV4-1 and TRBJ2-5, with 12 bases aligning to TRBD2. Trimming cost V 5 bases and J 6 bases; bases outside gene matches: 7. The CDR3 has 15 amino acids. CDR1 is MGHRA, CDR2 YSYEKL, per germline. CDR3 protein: CASSSTGTSGQTQYF. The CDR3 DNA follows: TGCGCCAGCAGCTCTACCGGGACTAGCGGGCAGACCCAGTACTTC.

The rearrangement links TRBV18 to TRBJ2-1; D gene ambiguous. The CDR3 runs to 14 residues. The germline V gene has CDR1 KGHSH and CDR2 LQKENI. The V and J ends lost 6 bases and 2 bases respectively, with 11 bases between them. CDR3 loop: CASSEAPTYNEQFF. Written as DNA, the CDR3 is TGTGCCAGCTCCGAAGCCCCCACCTACAATGAGCAGTTCTTC.

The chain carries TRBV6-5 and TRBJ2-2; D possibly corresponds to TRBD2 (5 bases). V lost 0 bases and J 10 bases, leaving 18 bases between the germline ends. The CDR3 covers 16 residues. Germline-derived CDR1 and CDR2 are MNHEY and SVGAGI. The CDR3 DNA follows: TGTGCCAGCAGTTACTCTGGGCTAGAGGGAATCGAGGAGCTGTTTTTT. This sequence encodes CASSYSGLEGIEELFF.

The CDR3 sequence: CASSLDRGTAGEQYF. In nucleotides, the CDR3 is TGTGCCAGCAGCTTGGACAGGGGGACAGCAGGGGAGCAGTACTTC. V usage is TRBV5-5 and J usage is TRBJ2-7; TRBD1 matches 8 bases. V lost 0 bases, J lost 7 bases, and 9 bases stayed unmatched. This CDR3 is 15 amino acids long. The germline CDR1 and CDR2 sequences are SGHKS and YYEKEE (reference sequence).

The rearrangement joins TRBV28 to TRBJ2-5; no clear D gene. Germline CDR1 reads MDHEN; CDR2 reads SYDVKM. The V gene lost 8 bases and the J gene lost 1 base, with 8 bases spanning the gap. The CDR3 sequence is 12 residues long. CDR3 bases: TGTGCCAGCCAGGTGGGCCAAGAGACCCAGTACTTC. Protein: CASQVGQETQYF. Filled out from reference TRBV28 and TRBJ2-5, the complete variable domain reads DVKVTQSSRYLVKRTGEKVFLECVQDMDHENMFWYRQDPGLGLRLIYFSYDVKMKEKGDIPEGYSVSREKKERFSLILESASTNQTSMYLCASQVGQETQYFGPGTRLLVL.

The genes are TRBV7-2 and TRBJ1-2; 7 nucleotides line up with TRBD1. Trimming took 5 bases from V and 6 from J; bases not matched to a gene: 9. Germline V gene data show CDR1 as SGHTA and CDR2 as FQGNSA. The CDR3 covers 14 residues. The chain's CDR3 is CASSKIRDRDGYTF. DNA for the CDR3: TGTGCCAGCAGCAAGATCCGGGACAGAGATGGCTACACCTTC.

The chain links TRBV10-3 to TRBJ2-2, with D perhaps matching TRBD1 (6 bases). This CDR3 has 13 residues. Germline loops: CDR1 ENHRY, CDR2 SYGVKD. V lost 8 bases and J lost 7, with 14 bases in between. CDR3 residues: CAIANTGLGELFF. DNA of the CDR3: TGTGCCATCGCCAATACAGGGCTCGGGGAGCTGTTTTTT.

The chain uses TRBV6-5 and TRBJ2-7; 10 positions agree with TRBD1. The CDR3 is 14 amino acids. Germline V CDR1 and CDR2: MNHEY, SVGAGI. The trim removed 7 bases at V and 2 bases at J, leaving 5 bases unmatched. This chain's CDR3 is CASKKGQGTYEQYF. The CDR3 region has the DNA TGTGCCAGCAAGAAGGGACAGGGGACCTACGAGCAGTACTTC.

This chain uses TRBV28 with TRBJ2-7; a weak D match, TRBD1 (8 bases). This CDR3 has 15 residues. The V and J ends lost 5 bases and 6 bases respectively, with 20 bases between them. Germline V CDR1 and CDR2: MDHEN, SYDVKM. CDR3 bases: TGTGCCAGCAGTAAAACAGGGGGGGATGCGTCCGAGCAGTACTTC. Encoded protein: CASSKTGGDASEQYF.